The TCR beta chain described here comes from a study of shared clonotypes between healthy human individuals. Study-level background: Donor composition was two women and three men, aged 18 to 49. Three plates were used per donor for CD4 naive, three for CD4 memory, two for CD8 naive and one for CD8 memory.

There are 16 residues in the CDR3. V was pared by 6 bases and J by 4 bases, with 18 bases between. Germline lookup yields CDR1 MNHEY and CDR2 SMNVEV (reference sequence). Using about 190 ng DNA, 25,000 to 35,000 T cell genomes, the sorted-subset replicate PCRs were run. Some clones are missing from TCRdb's copy, which holds only in-frame ones; the method was immunoSEQ multiplex PCR. The table includes approximately 2.1 million clones, over 85% detected once. The TCR originated in a man between 18 and 29 years old in good health. Some clones in this sample may be carry-over from other donors' samples. The chain couples TRBV27 to TRBJ2-2; D assignment may be TRBD1 or TRBD2 (5 bases each). The specimen was naive CD4+ T cells from PBMCs. Indicated subset: CD45RA+ positively selected. The CDR3 DNA is TGTGCCAGCAGCCTCCAATATCCGGGACGCACCGGGGAGCTGTTTTTT. It encodes CASSLQYPGRTGELFF.